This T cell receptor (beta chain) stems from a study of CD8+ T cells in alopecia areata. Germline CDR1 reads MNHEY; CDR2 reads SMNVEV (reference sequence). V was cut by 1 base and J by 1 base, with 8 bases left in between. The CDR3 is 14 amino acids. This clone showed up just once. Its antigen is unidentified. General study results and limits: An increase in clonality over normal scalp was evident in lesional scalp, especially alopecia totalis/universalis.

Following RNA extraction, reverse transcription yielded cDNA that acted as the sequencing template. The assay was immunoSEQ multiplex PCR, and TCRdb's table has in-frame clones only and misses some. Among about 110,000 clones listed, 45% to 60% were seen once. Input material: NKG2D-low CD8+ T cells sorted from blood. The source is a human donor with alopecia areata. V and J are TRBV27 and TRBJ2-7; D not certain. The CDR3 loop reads CASSLFGQSYEQYF. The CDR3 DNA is TGTGCCAGCAGTTTATTCGGGCAGTCCTACGAGCAGTACTTC.